This TCR beta chain was captured in a study of blood T cell repertoires in COVID-19 (dated by TCRdb to 2019 to 2021). A note on the overall study: Collaborator samples came from the United States, Italy and Spain and covered acute and convalescent phases of COVID-19. The material from the prospective study consisted of cDNA or gDNA derived from T cells, B-cell-depleted T cells, or PBMCs. The dataset comprised deeply sampled blood TCRbeta repertoires from subjects exposed to, actively infected with, or recovered from COVID-19. The repertoires were released in a freely available public database meant as a resource for research on the immune response to SARS-CoV-2. Samples were obtained from the ongoing ImmuneRACE study (first 160 participants) and from 1,000 to 1,500 subjects provided by 6 global collaborators. Sample metadata almost always included a de-identified subject ID, COVID-19 status, age in years and sex. Where available, HLA class I and class II types were obtained from metadata supplied by the sample provider rather than from assay-based typing. Summary of the overall study and its limitations: The amount of clinical and demographic metadata varied by source and participant and was provided uncurated.

Participants in the prospective study were aged 18 to 89 years, lived in 20 to 25 United States geographic areas, and enrolled through a virtual design. In the prospective study, cohorts were assigned on the basis of participant-reported clinical history obtained from a screening survey and a study questionnaire. For ImmuneRACE Cohort 3, a participant was defined as recovered based on two consecutive negative NP/OP PCR tests, clearance by a healthcare professional, or resolution of symptoms. Each participant in the prospective study had whole blood, serum and a nasopharyngeal or oropharyngeal swab collected by mobile phlebotomists. Over an approximately 2-month period, participants in the prospective study had the option of providing additional blood draws and questionnaires. Blood samples from the prospective study were shipped frozen or at room temperature prior to DNA extraction. CDR3 length: 13 amino acids, cysteine to phenylalanine. Of all the DNA, just the CDR3 is kept, 39 bases in frame from base 1. The CDR1 and CDR2 encoded by the germline V gene (reference sequence) are SEHNR and FQNEAQ. Cut back by 5 bases and 2 bases, the V and J ends lie 9 bases apart.

TCRbeta CDR3 regions were amplified from genomic DNA using the immunoSEQ Assay, a bias-controlled multiplex PCR. The published analysis was carried out like this. Within the assay, amplification of reference gene primers was used to estimate how many nucleated cells each sample contained. To quantify the absolute abundance of each unique TCRbeta CDR3 rearrangement, sequence reads were collapsed and filtered. Productive Simpson clonality was computed per sample as the square root of Simpson's diversity index over productive rearrangements. The source is immuneACCESS, and TCRdb retained only in-frame sequences with V and J called. Part of the clones is not carried over; for the studies checked, unresolved V genes explain less than half of this, and the remainder is unexplained. V, J and clone size were drawn from that table, and D and trimming were deduced from the DNA. The sample data list approximately 300,000 clones, and roughly 90% of these were observed just once. The leading ten clones occupy approximately 18% of the sample.

Comment on this clone: Its antigen specificity is not known. There are no base qualities to consult, and no much larger clone falls within one base.

The sample was PBMCs or T cells enriched from blood (not recorded which). This receptor chain uses TRBV7-9 and TRBJ1-2; no confident D gene assignment can be made. This sequence was found in a woman between 25 and 40 years old who had recovered from COVID-19. CDR3 protein: CASSRVSNYGYTF. At the DNA level, the sequence is TGTGCCAGCAGCCGGGTGTCGAACTATGGCTACACCTTC.